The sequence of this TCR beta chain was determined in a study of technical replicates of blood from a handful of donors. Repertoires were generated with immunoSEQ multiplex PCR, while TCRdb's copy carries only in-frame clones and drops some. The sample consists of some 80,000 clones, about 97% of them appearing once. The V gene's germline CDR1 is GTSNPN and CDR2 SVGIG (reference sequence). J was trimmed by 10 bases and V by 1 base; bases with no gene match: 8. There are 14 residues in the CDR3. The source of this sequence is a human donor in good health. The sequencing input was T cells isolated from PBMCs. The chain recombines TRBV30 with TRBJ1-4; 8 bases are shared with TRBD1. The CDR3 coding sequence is TGTGCCTGGAGTGCCGGGACAGGCGGGGTAAAACTGTTTTTT. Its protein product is CAWSAGTGGVKLFF.